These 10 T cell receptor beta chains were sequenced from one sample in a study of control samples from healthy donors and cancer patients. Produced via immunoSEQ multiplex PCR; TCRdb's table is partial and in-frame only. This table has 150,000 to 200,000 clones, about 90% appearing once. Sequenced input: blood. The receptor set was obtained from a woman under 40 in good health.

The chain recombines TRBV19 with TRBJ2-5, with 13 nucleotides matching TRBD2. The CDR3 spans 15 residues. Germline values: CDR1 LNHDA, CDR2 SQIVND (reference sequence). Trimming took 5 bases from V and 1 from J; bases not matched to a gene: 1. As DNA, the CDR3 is TGTGCCAGTAGTGGGACTAGCGGGGTCCAAGAGACCCAGTACTTC. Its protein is CASSGTSGVQETQYF.

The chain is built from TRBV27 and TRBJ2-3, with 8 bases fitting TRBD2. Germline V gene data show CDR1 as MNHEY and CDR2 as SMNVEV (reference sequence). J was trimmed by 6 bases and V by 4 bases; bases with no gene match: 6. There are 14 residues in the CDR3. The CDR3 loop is CASSYQREQDTQYF. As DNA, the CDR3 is TGTGCCAGCAGTTACCAGCGGGAGCAGGATACGCAGTATTTT.

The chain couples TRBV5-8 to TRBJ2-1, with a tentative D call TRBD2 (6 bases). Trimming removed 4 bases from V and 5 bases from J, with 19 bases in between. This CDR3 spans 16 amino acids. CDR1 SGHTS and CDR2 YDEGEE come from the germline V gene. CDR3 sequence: CASSPLSRDFNNEQFF. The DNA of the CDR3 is TGTGCCAGCAGCCCACTATCCCGGGACTTTAACAATGAGCAGTTCTTC.

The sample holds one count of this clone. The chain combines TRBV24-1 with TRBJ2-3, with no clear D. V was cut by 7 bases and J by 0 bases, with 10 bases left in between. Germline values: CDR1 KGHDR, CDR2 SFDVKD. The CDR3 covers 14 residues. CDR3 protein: CATSETISTDTQYF. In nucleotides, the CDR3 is TGTGCCACCAGCGAGACGATTAGCACAGATACGCAGTATTTT.

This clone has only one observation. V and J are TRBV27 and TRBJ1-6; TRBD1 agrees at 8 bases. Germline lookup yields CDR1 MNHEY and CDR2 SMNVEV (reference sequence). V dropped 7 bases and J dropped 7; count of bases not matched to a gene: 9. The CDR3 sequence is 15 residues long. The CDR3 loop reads CASKSGQERNSPLHF. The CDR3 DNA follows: TGTGCCAGCAAGTCGGGACAGGAAAGGAATTCACCCCTCCACTTT.

CDR3 amino acids: CASSGTSSGSWETQYF. CDR3 DNA sequence: TGTGCCAGCAGCGGAACCTCTAGCGGGAGCTGGGAGACCCAGTACTTC. V is TRBV5-6 and J is TRBJ2-5; TRBD2 agrees at 10 bases. The CDR3 is made up of 16 amino acids. In germline, CDR1 is SGHDT, CDR2 YYEEEE. V lost 4 bases to trimming and J lost 5 bases; unmatched junction nucleotides: 11. Filled out from reference TRBV5-6 and TRBJ2-5, the complete variable domain reads DAGVTQSPTHLIKTRGQQVTLRCSPKSGHDTVSWYQQALGQGPQFIFQYYEEEERQRGNFPDRFSGHQFPNYSSELNVNALLLGDSALYLCASSGTSSGSWETQYFGPGTRLLVL.

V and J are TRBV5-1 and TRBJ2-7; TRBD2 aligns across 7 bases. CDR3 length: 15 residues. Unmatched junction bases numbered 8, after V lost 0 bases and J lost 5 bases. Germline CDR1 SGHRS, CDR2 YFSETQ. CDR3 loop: CASSLGLGGINEQYF. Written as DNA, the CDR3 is TGCGCCAGCAGCTTGGGACTGGGAGGGATAAACGAGCAGTACTTC.

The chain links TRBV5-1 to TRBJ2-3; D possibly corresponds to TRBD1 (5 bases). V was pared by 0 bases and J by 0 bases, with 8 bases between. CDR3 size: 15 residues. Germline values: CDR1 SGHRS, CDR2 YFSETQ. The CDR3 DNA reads TGCGCCAGCAGCTTGGCACAGGCTAGCACAGATACGCAGTATTTT. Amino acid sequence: CASSLAQASTDTQYF.

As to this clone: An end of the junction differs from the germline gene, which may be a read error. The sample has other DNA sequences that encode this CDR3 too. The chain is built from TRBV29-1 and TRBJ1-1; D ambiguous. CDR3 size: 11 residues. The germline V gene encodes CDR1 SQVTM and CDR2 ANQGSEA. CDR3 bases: TGTAGCGGACGTGCGAACACTGAAGCTTTCTTT. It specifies CSGRANTEAFF.

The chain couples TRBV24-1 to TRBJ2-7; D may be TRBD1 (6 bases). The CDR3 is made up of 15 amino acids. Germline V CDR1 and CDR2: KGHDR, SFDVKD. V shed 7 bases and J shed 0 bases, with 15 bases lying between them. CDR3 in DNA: TGTGCCACCAGCGCCAGACAGGTGCCCTCCTACGAGCAGTACGTC. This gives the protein CATSARQVPSYEQYV.